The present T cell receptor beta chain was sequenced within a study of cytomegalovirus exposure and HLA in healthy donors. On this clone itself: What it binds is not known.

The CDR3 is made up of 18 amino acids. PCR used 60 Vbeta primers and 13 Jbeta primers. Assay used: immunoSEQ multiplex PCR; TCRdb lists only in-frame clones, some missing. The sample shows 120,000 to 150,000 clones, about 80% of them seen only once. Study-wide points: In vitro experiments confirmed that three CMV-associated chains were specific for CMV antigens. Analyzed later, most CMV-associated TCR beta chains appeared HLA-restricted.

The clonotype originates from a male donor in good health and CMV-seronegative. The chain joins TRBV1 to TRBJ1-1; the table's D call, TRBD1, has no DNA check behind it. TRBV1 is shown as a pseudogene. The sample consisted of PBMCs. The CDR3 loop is CTSSQDLRATGTNTEAFF. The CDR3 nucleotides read TGCACCAGCAGCCAAGATCTTAGAGCAACAGGGACGAACACTGAAGCTTTCTTT.